The TCR beta chain described here comes from a study of molecular identifiers for immune sequencing clone quantification. Regarding the study as a whole: Whereas clones above 20 RNA copies held under 1% of naive-cell molecules, they held over 97% of effector molecules.

TCRdb called the PCR reads again in MiXCR, with one record for every CDR3 protein. Among around 460,000 distinct CDR3 sequences listed, around a fifth were seen once. Naive CD8 libraries were made from about 19,000 to 1,100,000 sorted cells, and they used 10%, 30% or 50% RNA. The table lists this clonotype with a few counts. What it recognizes is unknown. This may come from a read error, since a much larger clone is one base off. The CDR3 has 15 residues. Trimming stripped 3 bases from V and 4 bases from J, with 14 bases between. Germline lookup yields CDR1 KGHSH and CDR2 LQKENI. Sample: naive CD8+ T cells from blood, with Jurkat cell RNA spiked in. The subset: FACS-sorted CD8+CD4-CCR7+CD45RA+ naive T cells. The sequence was obtained from a human donor in good health. Some libraries in this study had Jurkat cell RNA spiked in. The chain carries TRBV18 and TRBJ2-3, with TRBD1 as a possible D gene (6 bases). CDR3 DNA: TGTGCCAGCTCACCCGCCGGGACAAGGGCAGATACGCAGTATTTT. This encodes CASSPAGTRADTQYF.